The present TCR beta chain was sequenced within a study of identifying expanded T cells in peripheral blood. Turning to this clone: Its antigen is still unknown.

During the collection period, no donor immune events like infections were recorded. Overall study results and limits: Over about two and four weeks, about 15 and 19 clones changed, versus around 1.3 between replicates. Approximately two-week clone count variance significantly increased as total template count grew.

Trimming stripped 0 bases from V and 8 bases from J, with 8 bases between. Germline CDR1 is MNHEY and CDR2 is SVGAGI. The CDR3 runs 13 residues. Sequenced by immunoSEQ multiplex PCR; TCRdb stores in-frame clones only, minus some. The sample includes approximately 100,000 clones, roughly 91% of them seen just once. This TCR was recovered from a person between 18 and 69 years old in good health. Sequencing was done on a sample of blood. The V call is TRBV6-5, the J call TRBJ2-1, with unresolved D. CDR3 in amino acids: CASSYSMSYEQFF. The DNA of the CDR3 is TGTGCCAGCAGTTACTCGATGTCCTATGAGCAGTTCTTC.